One sample yielded the 8 T cell receptor beta chains listed below, sequenced in a study of T cells in Graves' hyperthyroidism and ophthalmopathy (dated by TCRdb to about 2019). The library was produced with multiplex PCR. Sequencing relied on an Illumina HiSeq 2000. TCR beta CDR3 regions were amplified from RNA transcripts. For the first round of RT-PCR on the TCR CDR3, the HTBI primer set was used together with the Qiagen OneStep RT-PCR kit. TCRdb ran its own pipeline on the public reads, namely fastp trimming at Q25 and MiXCR clone calling, and kept in-frame beta chains. Here each entry gathers all rows of one CDR3 protein and keeps the most common genes and DNA. For this sample there are about 690,000 distinct CDR3 sequences; 17% appear just once. Roughly a sixth of the sample belongs to the ten largest clones. Material: blood. The receptors stem from a man in his fifties or sixties with Graves' hyperthyroidism.

The V gene is TRBV19, the J gene TRBJ2-7, with D possibly TRBD2 on 5 matching bases. In germline, CDR1 is LNHDA, CDR2 SQIVND (reference sequence). The ends were cut back, 5 bases at V and 2 bases at J, with 16 bases in the middle. The CDR3 runs to 15 residues. The CDR3 DNA is TGTGCCAGTAGTTCCCCCTGGGAGCGCACCTACGAGCAGTACTTC. It codes for CASSSPWERTYEQYF.

This clonotype came up many times. The chain carries TRBV28 and TRBJ1-4; D is ambiguous. Germline CDR1 reads MDHEN; CDR2 reads SYDVKM. V was trimmed by 7 bases and J by 0 bases, leaving 12 bases between them. The CDR3 covers 15 residues. The CDR3 nucleotides read TGTGCCAGCATCGAATGGGGTGCAACTAATGAAAAACTGTTTTTT. Its protein is CASIEWGATNEKLFF.

This clonotype was seen at least ten times. The genes are TRBV28 and TRBJ2-5, with D unresolved. The CDR3 loop spans 11 amino acids. Germline values: CDR1 MDHEN, CDR2 SYDVKM. V was clipped by 4 bases and J by 11 bases, with 11 bases between them. For the CDR3, the DNA is TGTGCCAGCAGTTCCTACCCCGGTCAGTACTTC. Encoded protein: CASSSYPGQYF.

This clonotype was recorded at least ten times. CDR3 region: CASSLIFDRDYEQYF. The CDR3 DNA follows: TGTGCCAGCAGTTTAATTTTCGACAGGGACTACGAGCAGTACTTC. V and J are TRBV27 and TRBJ2-7; 7 nucleotides line up with TRBD1. V was clipped by 2 bases and J by 3 bases; unmatched bases: 7. This CDR3 has 15 amino acids. The germline V gene encodes CDR1 MNHEY and CDR2 SMNVEV (reference sequence).

This clonotype occurred many times. The chain has TRBV7-9 and TRBJ2-5, with D unclear. Trimming stripped 1 base from V and 1 base from J, with 7 bases between. CDR1 and CDR2 (germline): SEHNR, FQNEAQ (reference sequence). This CDR3 contains 14 residues. Written as DNA, the CDR3 is TGTGCCAGCAGCTTAGTGGCAGCCCAAGAGACCCAGTACTTC. It encodes CASSLVAAQETQYF.

The rearrangement uses TRBV10-3 and TRBJ2-7; 14 bases agree with TRBD2. V trimming: 8 bases; J trimming: 7 bases; junction bases outside the gene matches: 7. Germline V gene sequence: CDR1 ENHRY, CDR2 SYGVKD. This CDR3 has 14 amino acids. The CDR3 is CAIGGTSGSKEQYF. The CDR3 nucleotides are TGTGCCATCGGGGGGACTAGCGGGAGTAAGGAGCAGTACTTC.

This rearrangement joins TRBV2 to TRBJ1-6, with 7 nucleotides matching TRBD1. The CDR3 runs 11 residues. The V gene end was trimmed by 7 bases and the J gene end by 12 bases; junction bases not matched to a gene: 3. CDR1 is SNHLY and CDR2 is FYNNEI in the germline V gene. For the CDR3, the DNA is TGTGCCAGCATCGGACAGGAACCCCTCCACTTT. Amino acids: CASIGQEPLHF.

The chain is built from TRBV2 and TRBJ2-1; 9 bases map to TRBD1. The V gene's germline CDR1 is SNHLY and CDR2 FYNNEI. The CDR3 is 14 residues long. The junction had 6 bases not matched to a gene; V was cut back by 5 bases and J by 7 bases. CDR3 coding DNA: TGTGCCAGCAGTTACGGGACAGGGAAGAATGAGCAGTTCTTC. Translating it yields CASSYGTGKNEQFF.